What follows are 21 T cell receptor beta chains derived from one specimen sequenced in a study of blood T cells in healthy people across ages. Primed by a sample-barcoded 5' primer and a J-beta primer mix, a second PCR proceeded for 7 to 11 cycles. TCRdb reprocessed the 5' RACE reads via MiXCR and lists one record per CDR3 protein. The table lists roughly 800,000 distinct CDR3 sequences, approximately 25% of them singletons, with 9.4% in the top ten. These same records also appear under a second study, on T cells of mothers and their children.

The sequenced sample was blood. The receptors were sampled from a boy aged 10-17 years in good health.

This clonotype came up a few times. J is TRBJ2-7 and V is TRBV4-1; D is uncertain. The CDR3 length is 17 residues. The ends were cut back, 1 base at V and 3 bases at J, with 19 bases in the middle. The germline V gene encodes CDR1 MGHRA and CDR2 YSYEKL. CDR3 DNA: TGCGCCAGCAGCCAAGGGGCAGACGCCTCAATCTTCTACGAGCAGTACTTC. The encoded protein is CASSQGADASIFYEQYF.

The genes are TRBV12-3 or TRBV12-4 and TRBJ2-3; 9 bases are a match to TRBD1. This CDR3 has 17 amino acids. Germline trimming cut 7 bases from V and 2 bases from J; bases unmatched to any gene: 13. CDR3 coding DNA: TGTGCCAGCACCTCAGTGGGGACAGGGAAGTTCACAGATACGCAGTATTTT. Translated: CASTSVGTGKFTDTQYF.

This rearrangement joins TRBV29-1 to TRBJ2-1; 8 bases fit TRBD2. Germline V CDR1 and CDR2: SQVTM, ANQGSEA. This CDR3 is 14 amino acids long. V lost 8 bases, J lost 6 bases, and 12 bases stayed unmatched. CDR3 DNA sequence: TGCAGCATCCAACCGGGGACTAGGGCCAATGAGCAGTTCTTC. This translates into CSIQPGTRANEQFF.

The chain uses TRBV7-9 and TRBJ1-6; D remains ambiguous. This CDR3 is 13 amino acids long. Trimming stripped 1 base from V and 7 bases from J, with 5 bases between. Germline CDR1 reads SEHNR; CDR2 reads FQNEAQ (reference sequence). The DNA of the CDR3 is TGTGCCAGCAGCTTAGAAGAGAATTCACCCCTCCACTTT. It yields the protein CASSLEENSPLHF. Full variable domain (outside the CDR3, taken from reference TRBV7-9 and TRBJ1-6): DTGVSQNPRHKITKRGQNVTFRCDPISEHNRLYWYRQTLGQGPEFLTYFQNEAQLEKSRLLSDRFSAERPKGSFSTLEIQRTEQGDSAMYLCASSLEENSPLHFGNGTRLTVT.

This clonotype appeared once. The chain couples TRBV12-3 or TRBV12-4 to TRBJ2-2; 11 bases fit TRBD1. V lost 7 bases to trimming and J lost 7 bases; unmatched junction nucleotides: 14. This CDR3 is 17 amino acids long. The CDR3 is CASIPSRDRGFGGELFF. In DNA form, the CDR3 reads TGTGCCAGCATTCCCTCCAGGGACAGGGGGTTTGGCGGGGAGCTGTTTTTT.

The rearrangement links TRBV6-5 to TRBJ1-6, with 8 bases identical to TRBD1. The V gene end was trimmed by 4 bases and the J gene end by 7 bases; junction bases not matched to a gene: 9. This CDR3 has 16 amino acids. The germline CDR1 and CDR2 sequences are MNHEY and SVGAGI. Here the CDR3 DNA reads TGTGCCAGCAGTTTGCCCCCAGGGGGCGCGAATTCACCCCTCCACTTT. Encoded protein: CASSLPPGGANSPLHF.

This clonotype occurred a few times. The chain combines TRBV5-1 with TRBJ2-7; TRBD1 matches at 11 bases. The V segment lost 0 bases and the J segment 5 bases; nucleotides outside the gene matches: 4. Germline-derived CDR1 and CDR2 are SGHRS and YFSETQ. This CDR3 has 15 amino acids. The CDR3 reads CASSLDRTGGNEQYF. The CDR3 DNA is TGCGCCAGCAGCTTGGATCGGACAGGGGGCAACGAGCAGTACTTC.

V gene TRBV5-1 combines with J gene TRBJ2-2; 8 bases agree with TRBD2. The V and J ends lost 4 bases and 5 bases, in that order; junction bases with no gene match: 4. Germline CDR1 is SGHRS and CDR2 is YFSETQ. This CDR3 is 14 amino acids long. Here the CDR3 reads CASSPGLETGELFF. CDR3 nucleotide sequence: TGCGCCAGCAGCCCGGGACTAGAAACCGGGGAGCTGTTTTTT. The full variable domain, its missing parts supplied by reference TRBV5-1 and TRBJ2-2, is KAGVTQTPRYLIKTRGQQVTLSCSPISGHRSVSWYQQTPGQGLQFLFEYFSETQRNKGNFPGRFSGRQFSNSRSEMNVSTLELGDSALYLCASSPGLETGELFFGEGSRLTVL.

The CDR3 nucleotides read TGCAGCGTCTCTCCGGGTTATGGGCAGTTCTTC. It translates to CSVSPGYGQFF. The chain joins TRBV29-1 to TRBJ2-1; no firm D call. The length of the CDR3 is 11 residues. CDR1 and CDR2 (germline): SQVTM, ANQGSEA. The germline V and J ends were trimmed by 6 bases and 12 bases, with 15 bases remaining between them.

Points on this clonotype: Sequence at one end of the junction differs from germline and may be a read error. The V and J genes are TRBV2 and TRBJ2-7; TRBD2 matches at 12 bases. This CDR3 spans 17 amino acids. From germline, CDR1 is SNHLY and CDR2 FYNNEI. CDR3 in DNA: TGCGCCAGCAGTGATGGACTAGCGGGAAGTTCGGCCTACGAGCAGTACTTC. Translation gives CASSDGLAGSSAYEQYF.

The table lists this clonotype with a few counts. The CDR3 spells CASSRLRGEQFNEQFF. CDR3 DNA sequence: TGTGCCAGCAGCCGCCTTCGGGGAGAACAGTTCAATGAGCAGTTCTTC. This chain joins TRBV7-9 and TRBJ2-1, with D possibly matching TRBD2 (5 bases). Trimming left V 5 bases short and J 6 bases short, with 20 bases between. Germline CDR1 reads SEHNR; CDR2 reads FQNEAQ (reference sequence). The CDR3 spans 16 residues. The full variable domain, in which reference TRBV7-9 and TRBJ2-1 provide the parts outside the CDR3, is DTGVSQNPRHKITKRGQNVTFRCDPISEHNRLYWYRQTLGQGPEFLTYFQNEAQLEKSRLLSDRFSAERPKGSFSTLEIQRTEQGDSAMYLCASSRLRGEQFNEQFFGPGTRLTVL.

The chain is built from TRBV9 and TRBJ2-3; 12 bases align to TRBD2. Germline-derived CDR1 and CDR2 are SGDLS and YYNGEE. There are 16 residues in the CDR3. Trimming at V came to 3 bases and at J to 2 bases, leaving 4 bases not matched to a gene. CDR3 protein: CASSETSGGYTDTQYF. For the CDR3, the DNA is TGTGCCAGCAGCGAAACTAGCGGGGGGTACACAGATACGCAGTATTTT.

The chain employs TRBV6-5 and TRBJ2-7; 11 positions match TRBD2. Trimming removed 0 bases from V and 2 bases from J; junction bases left unmatched: 3. The CDR3 has 16 amino acids. The germline V gene has CDR1 MNHEY and CDR2 SVGAGI. Written as DNA, the CDR3 is TGTGCCAGCAGTTACTCGCTAGCGGGAGGACCCTACGAGCAGTACTTC. Residues: CASSYSLAGGPYEQYF.

This clonotype came up a few times. The rearrangement uses TRBV7-2 and TRBJ1-6; D is ambiguous. The CDR3 totals 15 residues. From germline, CDR1 is SGHTA and CDR2 FQGNSA. Trimming shortened V by 1 base and J by 7 bases, and 11 bases separated the two germline ends. CDR3 nucleotides: TGTGCCAGCAGCTTAGGCCATCCCCGCAATTCACCCCTCCACTTT. This sequence encodes CASSLGHPRNSPLHF.

V gene TRBV12-3 or TRBV12-4 combines with J gene TRBJ2-3, with TRBD1 as a possible D gene (6 bases). CDR3 length: 16 residues. The V end was cut by 3 bases, the J end by 2 bases, with 15 bases between. In DNA, the CDR3 is TGTGCCAGCAGTTTCCGACAGGTTGAGACCACAGATACGCAGTATTTT. It encodes CASSFRQVETTDTQYF.

In regard to this clonotype: The CDR3 end shows no conserved phenylalanine or tryptophan, and so a read error is likely. The V call is TRBV24-1, the J call TRBJ2-1; 8 nucleotides line up with TRBD2. Trimming took 3 bases from V and 7 from J; bases not matched to a gene: 7. There are 15 residues in the CDR3. Germline CDR1 KGHDR, CDR2 SFDVKD. The CDR3 loop reads CATSDLSREGNEQFL. As DNA, the CDR3 is TGTGCCACCAGTGATCTGTCACGGGAGGGGAATGAGCAGTTCCTC.

This sequence joins TRBV12-3 or TRBV12-4 and TRBJ2-1; 8 bases agree with TRBD1. There are 16 residues in the CDR3. With 2 bases clipped from V and 5 bases from J, the junction kept 8 bases outside the gene matches. The DNA of the CDR3 is TGTGCCAGCAGTTTAAGGGACAGGCCAACTAACAATGAGCAGTTCTTC. Translation gives CASSLRDRPTNNEQFF.

This clonotype was detected only a few times. Germline is not matched at one junction end, which may reflect a read error. The chain uses TRBV6-6 and TRBJ1-2; 8 bases agree with TRBD1. This CDR3 spans 15 amino acids. The germline gives CDR1 MNHNY, CDR2 SVGAGI (reference sequence). This CDR3 reads CASSYGQGLNYGYTF. Here the CDR3 DNA reads TGCGCCAGCAGTTACGGACAGGGCCTCAACTATGGCTACACCTTC.

The chain is built from TRBV27 and TRBJ1-1, with TRBD1 as a possible D gene (5 bases). The germline V gene encodes CDR1 MNHEY and CDR2 SMNVEV (reference sequence). This CDR3 contains 14 residues. The V end lost 6 bases, the J end lost 5 bases, and 16 bases lay between the germline ends. CDR3 in amino acids: CASRPSVWGTEAFF. The CDR3 DNA is TGTGCCAGCAGGCCCTCGGTCTGGGGGACTGAAGCTTTCTTT.

This clonotype was seen a handful of times. The chain uses TRBV4-1 and TRBJ2-7, with TRBD2 matching over 10 bases. The V segment lost 1 base and the J segment 2 bases; nucleotides outside the gene matches: 5. Germline values: CDR1 MGHRA, CDR2 YSYEKL. The length of the CDR3 is 16 residues. In DNA, the CDR3 is TGCGCCAGCAGCCAAGTGGGGACTAGCGACCCCTACGAGCAGTACTTC. Protein sequence: CASSQVGTSDPYEQYF.

This clonotype was detected a few times. V and J are TRBV29-1 and TRBJ1-4; D is possibly TRBD1 (5 bases). Germline V gene data show CDR1 as SQVTM and CDR2 as ANQGSEA. The length of the CDR3 is 14 residues. V lost 4 bases and J 2 bases, leaving 11 bases between the germline ends. CDR3 in DNA: TGCAGCGTTGGGGGACGTACTACTAATGAAAAACTGTTTTTT. Protein: CSVGGRTTNEKLFF.